A selection of T cell receptor beta chains follows, all from one sample in a study of control samples from healthy donors and cancer patients. The data were produced by immunoSEQ multiplex PCR, yet TCRdb's version contains in-frame clones alone and is incomplete. Of 100,000 to 150,000 clones in the sample, roughly 91% were seen once. The sample consisted of PBMCs. These TCRs come from a man aged 50-59 years with head and neck cancer. Both conserved end residues are part of each CDR3. D genes are given only for firm matches. Some rows mark clone size as missing; the rest say once, few, many or name a class of expanded clone.

>few|NA|TRBJ2-1|TRBV5-6
TGTGCCAGCAGCTATGGGACTGCAACTGTGGATGAGCAGTTCTTC
CASSYGTATVDEQFF
>NA|NA|TRBJ2-5|TRBV18
TGTGCCAGCTCACCAGGAGGGAAAGAGACCCAGTACTTC
CASSPGGKETQYF
>NA|NA|TRBJ2-7|TRBV7-9
TGTGCCAGCAGCTATTGGACAGAAACGGAAGAGCAGTACTTC
CASSYWTETEEQYF
>NA|NA|TRBJ1-1|TRBV4-2
TGTGCCAGCAGCCAAGTCGGGTATTATGGAATGAACACTGAAGCTTTCTTT
CASSQVGYYGMNTEAFF
>NA|NA|TRBJ1-6|TRBV6-6
TGTGCCAGCAGTCCGCGGGCGAATTCACCCCTCCACTTT
CASSPRANSPLHF
>NA|TRBD1|TRBJ2-1|TRBV7-2
TGTGCCAGCAGCTCACGGGGACAGGGGTTAAACAATGAGCAGTTCTTC
CASSSRGQGLNNEQFF
>NA|NA|TRBJ2-5|TRBV18
TGTGCCAGCTCACCAGGGGTTAAAGAGACCCAGTACTTC
CASSPGVKETQYF
>NA|TRBD2|TRBJ2-7|TRBV19
TGTGCCAGTAAACCTAGCGGGAGGGCCTTCTCCGAGCAGTACTTC
CASKPSGRAFSEQYF
>NA|TRBD1|TRBJ2-7|TRBV5-6
TGTGCCAGCAGCTTGGTTGGGACAGCTTTAGCCTACGAGCAGTACTTC
CASSLVGTALAYEQYF
>once|NA|TRBJ1-4|TRBV5-1
TGCGCCAGCTCTCCTCAGGGTTCTGAAGAAAAACTGTTTTTT
CASSPQGSEEKLFF
>NA|TRBD2|TRBJ2-7|TRBV12-5
TGTGCTAGTGCCCGGGGACTAGCAGTCTACGAGCAGTACTTC
CASARGLAVYEQYF
>NA|TRBD2|TRBJ2-1|TRBV6-5
TGTGCCAGCATCAGGCTAGCGGGGGAGAATGAGCAGTTCTTC
CASIRLAGENEQFF
>NA|TRBD1|TRBJ2-1|TRBV5-1
TGCGCCAGCAGCTTGACCGGACAGGGTAACAATGAGCAGTTCTTC
CASSLTGQGNNEQFF
>NA|TRBD2|TRBJ2-3|TRBV5-1
TGCGCCAGCAGCGAGGCGGGGGGGACAGATACGCAGTATTTT
CASSEAGGTDTQYF
>NA|NA|TRBJ1-5|TRBV10-3
TGTGCCATCAGTGAGTCAAGGGTAGATAGCAATCAGCCCCAGCATTTT
CAISESRVDSNQPQHF
>NA|NA|TRBJ2-7|TRBV14
TGTGCCAGCAGCTTACAGGACAGCTACGAGCAGTACTTC
CASSLQDSYEQYF
>NA|TRBD1|TRBJ1-1|TRBV10-3
TGTGCCATCAGACCGGGACAGGGGAGGCCTGAAGCTTTCTTT
CAIRPGQGRPEAFF
>NA|NA|TRBJ1-3|TRBV21-1
TGTGCCAGACCACAGGGTCCACCTGGAAACACCATATATTTT
CARPQGPPGNTIYF
>NA|NA|TRBJ2-6|TRBV28
TGTGCCAGCAACCACCAGGGATCTGGGGCCAACGTCCTGACTTTC
CASNHQGSGANVLTF
>NA|NA|TRBJ2-7|TRBV6-1
TGTGCCAGCAGTGGAGCGTACGAGCAGTACTTC
CASSGAYEQYF
>NA|NA|TRBJ2-6|TRBV28
TGTGCCAGCAGTTTACAAGGGGCCAACGTCCTGACTTTC
CASSLQGANVLTF
>NA|NA|TRBJ2-2|TRBV11-2
TGTGCCAGCAGCAAAGAAGGGGAGCTGTTTTTT
CASSKEGELFF
>NA|TRBD2|TRBJ2-7|TRBV19
TGTGCCAGTAGTATAAGCGGGGGTAGCCCCTCGGAGCAGTACTTC
CASSISGGSPSEQYF
>NA|TRBD1|TRBJ2-1|TRBV5-6
TGTGCCAGCAGTTTCGGACAGGGGATTGGGAGAAATGAGCAGTTCTTC
CASSFGQGIGRNEQFF
>NA|TRBD2|TRBJ2-2|TRBV5-1
TGCGCCAGCAGCTTGGACAGCGGGAGCGGGGAGCTGTTTTTT
CASSLDSGSGELFF
>NA|NA|TRBJ2-3|TRBV5-1
TGCGCCAGCACAAGCACAGATACGCAGTATTTT
CASTSTDTQYF
>NA|TRBD1|TRBJ2-1|TRBV6-5
TGTGCCAGCAGTTATGGGCAGGGGGCGAATGAGCAGTTCTTC
CASSYGQGANEQFF
>NA|NA|TRBJ2-2|TRBV7-2
TGTGCCAGCAGCTTAGCGGGAGCGATCGGGGAGCTGTTTTTT
CASSLAGAIGELFF
>NA|NA|TRBJ2-1|TRBV19
TGTGCCAGTAGTAGGGGAAGTCAGTACAATGAGCAGTTCTTC
CASSRGSQYNEQFF
>NA|NA|TRBJ1-6|TRBV9
TGTGCCAGCAGTGAGACGTCCAGTTGGAATTCACCCCTCCACTTT
CASSETSSWNSPLHF
>NA|TRBD1|TRBJ1-2|TRBV4-2
TGTGCCAGCAGCCAAGATCGGGCGGGACAGCGGGGCTACACCTTC
CASSQDRAGQRGYTF
>NA|NA|TRBJ1-2|TRBV5-6
TGTGCCAGCAGCTCCGCAGGGTCTCACTATGGCTACACCTTC
CASSSAGSHYGYTF
>NA|TRBD2|TRBJ2-7|TRBV5-6
TGTGCCAGCAGCTCCAACCCCCCGGGGGGACTCTACGAGCAGTACTTC
CASSSNPPGGLYEQYF
>NA|NA|TRBJ2-1|TRBV4-2
TGTGCCAGCAGCCGAGGTAGTGCGGGCCGCGGACGATACAATGAGCAGTTCTTC
CASSRGSAGRGRYNEQFF
>NA|TRBD2|TRBJ2-3|TRBV13
TGTGCCAGCAGCGTTACCGGGACTAGCGGGAGGCTTTTAAATACGCAGTATTTT
CASSVTGTSGRLLNTQYF
>NA|NA|TRBJ1-4|TRBV29-1
TGCAGCGTTGTACTGGGGGAAAAACTGTTTTTT
CSVVLGEKLFF
>NA|NA|TRBJ2-7|TRBV6-6
TGTGCCAGCAGTCCGAACGGCTTCTACGAGCAGTACTTC
CASSPNGFYEQYF
>NA|NA|TRBJ1-1|TRBV12-3/TRBV12-4
TGTGCCAGCAGCTTCGGGCAGAACACTGAAGCTTTCTTT
CASSFGQNTEAFF
>NA|NA|TRBJ2-1|TRBV19
TGTGCCAGTAGTATAGTCGGCAGCTACAATGAGCAGTTCTTC
CASSIVGSYNEQFF
>NA|NA|TRBJ1-4|TRBV5-1
TGCGCCAGCAGCTTGGAGGCCGCTTCTAATGAAAAACTGTTTTTT
CASSLEAASNEKLFF
>NA|TRBD1|TRBJ1-1|TRBV2
TGTGCCAGCAGAGGACAGGGGAACACTGAAGCTTTCTTT
CASRGQGNTEAFF
>few|TRBD2|TRBJ2-3|TRBV5-4
TGTGCCAGCAGCTTGGAGCGGGGTACAGATACGCAGTATTTT
CASSLERGTDTQYF
>NA|NA|TRBJ1-1|TRBV12-3/TRBV12-4
TGTGCCAGCGGCCACGGAGGGGTCACTGAAGCTTTCTTT
CASGHGGVTEAFF
>NA|NA|TRBJ1-2|TRBV5-1
TGCGCCAGCAGCCCAGAGCCCTTCTATGGCTACACCTTC
CASSPEPFYGYTF
>NA|TRBD2|TRBJ2-1|TRBV3-1/TRBV3-2
TGTGCCAGCAGCCAATTTAGCGGGGGCTACAATGAGCAGTTCTTC
CASSQFSGGYNEQFF